A single sample is the source of the 20 T cell receptor beta chains below, sequenced in a study of T cells in Graves' hyperthyroidism and ophthalmopathy. Amplified TCR beta CDR3 regions came from RNA transcripts. First-round RT-PCR of the TCR CDR3 relied on the HTBI primer set. TCRdb called the multiplex PCR reads again in MiXCR, with one record for every CDR3 protein. The repertoire has approximately 720,000 distinct CDR3 sequences, around a sixth of them found once; the top ten carry approximately 15%. The specimen sequenced was blood. All receptors derive from a woman between 50 and 59 years old with Graves' hyperthyroidism that later progressed to Graves' ophthalmopathy.

This clonotype was observed a handful of times. V and J are TRBV30 and TRBJ2-3, with D perhaps matching TRBD1 (5 bases). V was clipped by 0 bases and J by 3 bases, with 16 bases between them. CDR1 is GTSNPN and CDR2 is SVGIG in the germline V gene (reference sequence). The CDR3 extends over 16 amino acids. CDR3 sequence reads: CAWSVGAESLTDTQYF. CDR3 nucleotide sequence: TGTGCCTGGAGTGTAGGGGCAGAGTCGTTAACAGATACGCAGTATTTT.

In this sample, this clonotype turned up a few times. The gene calls are TRBV2 and TRBJ2-5; 13 nucleotides agree with TRBD2. Unmatched junction bases numbered 10, after V lost 6 bases and J lost 12 bases. CDR3 size: 14 residues. Germline V gives CDR1 SNHLY, CDR2 FYNNEI. The CDR3 DNA reads TGTGCCAGCAGGCCAGTGACTAGCGGGGGGCCGAAGTACTTC. This translates into CASRPVTSGGPKYF. The variable domain in full, with the rest retrieved from reference TRBV2 and TRBJ2-5, is EPEVTQTPSHQVTQMGQEVILRCVPISNHLYFYWYRQILGQKVEFLVSFYNNEISEKSEIFDDQFSVERPDGSNFTLKIRSTKLEDSAMYFCASRPVTSGGPKYFGPGTRLLVL.

This clonotype was picked up a small number of times. The chain couples TRBV7-8 to TRBJ2-3, with D uncertain. The V and J ends lost 2 bases and 0 bases respectively, with 12 bases between them. The CDR3 consists of 16 residues. CDR1 is SGHVS and CDR2 is FQNEAQ in the germline V gene. The CDR3 DNA reads as TGTGCCAGCAGCTTAAGCCATCGAACTAGCACAGATACGCAGTATTTT. This translates into CASSLSHRTSTDTQYF.

This clonotype was detected only a few times. The chain joins TRBV12-3 or TRBV12-4 to TRBJ2-1; D perhaps matches TRBD2 (5 bases). V was shortened by 10 bases and J by 6 bases, with 13 bases between the two germline ends. There are 12 residues in the CDR3. CDR3 amino acids: CATEEVRNEQFF. CDR3 in DNA: TGTGCCACCGAGGAGGTTCGCAATGAGCAGTTCTTC.

The V and J genes are TRBV6-1 and TRBJ1-2, with TRBD1 as a possible D gene (5 bases). Germline CDR1 is MNHNS and CDR2 is SASEGT. V lost 4 bases and J 6 bases, leaving 15 bases between the germline ends. This CDR3 is built from 14 residues. The CDR3 loop reads CASSAGGISNGYTF. CDR3 coding DNA: TGTGCCAGCAGTGCCGGGGGGATCTCTAATGGCTACACCTTC.

This clonotype was picked up many times. This chain links TRBV18 with TRBJ2-1; 12 bases match TRBD2. CDR3 length: 13 residues. The germline gives CDR1 KGHSH, CDR2 LQKENI. Losses at the gene ends were 5 bases for V and 9 bases for J; bases not matched to a gene: 2. The CDR3 spells CASSGLAGTEQFF. CDR3 nucleotides: TGTGCCAGCTCAGGACTAGCGGGGACTGAGCAGTTCTTC.

This clonotype was detected a few times. The V call is TRBV7-9, the J call TRBJ2-1; D is ambiguous. V was trimmed by 4 bases and J by 2 bases, leaving 12 bases between them. CDR3 size: 15 residues. Per germline, CDR1 SEHNR and CDR2 FQNEAQ (reference sequence). CDR3 loop: CASSSSSRAYNEQFF. CDR3 DNA: TGTGCCAGCAGCTCGAGCAGCCGCGCCTACAATGAGCAGTTCTTC.

This clonotype was counted at least ten times. V and J are TRBV3-1 and TRBJ1-1; 9 bases agree with TRBD1. The germline gives CDR1 LGHDT, CDR2 YNNKEL (reference sequence). Losses at the gene ends were 3 bases for V and 3 bases for J; bases not matched to a gene: 8. The CDR3 consists of 16 residues. CDR3 in amino acids: CASSQGTGILYTEAFF. The CDR3 nucleotides are TGTGCCAGCAGCCAGGGGACAGGGATTTTGTACACTGAAGCTTTCTTT.

This clonotype was observed at least ten times. This sequence joins TRBV12-3 or TRBV12-4 and TRBJ2-7; weak D call: TRBD1 (5 bases). The CDR3 runs to 13 residues. Trimming stripped 5 bases from V and 5 bases from J, with 13 bases between. The CDR3: CASSPSGWHEQYF. The CDR3 coding sequence is TGTGCCAGCAGTCCCTCAGGGTGGCACGAGCAGTACTTC.

A few counts support this clonotype. Compared with germline, one end of the junction differs, possibly owing to a read error. The chain uses TRBV6-1 and TRBJ2-7; D unresolved. The CDR3 totals 15 residues. Germline CDR1 reads MNHNS; CDR2 reads SASEGT. The CDR3 DNA reads TGTGCCAGCAGTGAAGAGGCAGGATTCCCCTACGAGCGGTACTTC. Amino acids: CASSEEAGFPYERYF.

The chain links TRBV10-2 to TRBJ2-5; D might be TRBD1 or TRBD2, each matching 5 bases. This CDR3 has 13 residues. Germline V lookup: CDR1 WSHSY, CDR2 SAAADI. The ends were cut back, 7 bases at V and 6 bases at J, with 15 bases in the middle. CDR3 protein: CASTSEGQKTQYF. DNA of the CDR3: TGCGCCAGCACCTCAGAGGGGCAGAAGACCCAGTACTTC.

This clonotype has ten or more counts. V gene TRBV19 combines with J gene TRBJ1-2; no firm D call. Per the germline V gene, CDR1 is LNHDA and CDR2 is SQIVND (reference sequence). The V and J ends lost 8 bases and 0 bases respectively, with 4 bases between them. This CDR3 comprises 11 residues. DNA of the CDR3: TGTGCCAGTCAAACTAACTATGGCTACACCTTC. Amino acid sequence: CASQTNYGYTF. The variable domain in full, with the rest retrieved from reference TRBV19 and TRBJ1-2, is DGGITQSPKYLFRKEGQNVTLSCEQNLNHDAMYWYRQDPGQGLRLIYYSQIVNDFQKGDIAEGYSVSREKKESFPLTVTSAQKNPTAFYLCASQTNYGYTFGSGTRLTVV.

In this sample, this clonotype turned up a few times. The chain joins TRBV20-1 to TRBJ2-4; a possible D gene is TRBD2 (5 bases). The germline V and J ends were trimmed by 1 base and 6 bases, with 16 bases remaining between them. The germline gives CDR1 DFQATT, CDR2 SNEGSKA (reference sequence). The CDR3 consists of 15 residues. CDR3 sequence: CSARVPVSGGNIQYF. The CDR3 nucleotides are TGCAGTGCTAGAGTCCCTGTCAGTGGAGGAAACATTCAGTACTTC.

This clonotype was picked up a small number of times. The chain is built from TRBV18 and TRBJ1-6, with a possible D match to TRBD1 (5 bases). V gave up 0 bases and J gave up 7 bases, with 7 bases separating them. The CDR3 covers 14 residues. Germline V gives CDR1 KGHSH, CDR2 LQKENI. CDR3 sequence (DNA): TGTGCCAGCTCACCACCGCGGGGGAATTCACCCCTCCACTTT. Translation gives CASSPPRGNSPLHF.

The chain joins TRBV7-6 to TRBJ1-2; maybe TRBD1 (5 bases). CDR1 is SGHVS, CDR2 FNYEAQ, per germline. With 1 base removed from V and 8 bases from J, the gap between germline ends came to 17 bases. The CDR3 consists of 15 residues. The CDR3 DNA reads as TGTGCCAGCAGCTTAGAAACAGGAGCGCGTTCCGGCTACACCTTC. Its translation: CASSLETGARSGYTF.

The chain links TRBV29-1 to TRBJ2-5; D is possibly TRBD1 (6 bases). This CDR3 comprises 13 residues. Trimming removed 6 bases at V and 5 bases at J, with 16 bases between. CDR1 and CDR2 (germline): SQVTM, ANQGSEA. As DNA, the CDR3 is TGCAGCGTAGAAAACAGGGCCCAGGAGACCCAGTACTTC. Amino acids: CSVENRAQETQYF.

This clonotype was detected a few times. This chain connects TRBV15 to TRBJ1-3; D remains unclear. Per the germline V gene, CDR1 is LNHNV and CDR2 is YYDKDF (reference sequence). This CDR3 region has 19 residues. V shed 3 bases and J shed 0 bases, with 21 bases lying between them. The CDR3 loop reads CATSSISGLQSVSGNTIYF. The CDR3 DNA reads as TGTGCCACCAGCAGTATCTCAGGCCTGCAATCCGTCTCTGGAAACACCATATATTTT.

The sample holds a few counts of this clonotype. The rearrangement links TRBV5-1 to TRBJ2-1; D is perhaps TRBD2 (7 bases). V lost 0 bases and J lost 9, with 13 bases in between. The V gene's germline CDR1 is SGHRS and CDR2 YFSETQ. The CDR3 covers 14 residues. Written as DNA, the CDR3 is TGCGCCAGCAGCTTGGAATCAGGGGAGGGTGAGCAGTTCTTC. Residues: CASSLESGEGEQFF.

The chain has TRBV24-1 and TRBJ1-5; D gene uncertain. Deletions cut 4 bases from V and 2 bases from J, with 11 bases between. Germline V gene lookup returns CDR1 KGHDR and CDR2 SFDVKD. This CDR3 is 15 amino acids long. CDR3 sequence: CATSDPAKGNQPQHF. The CDR3 DNA reads TGTGCCACCAGTGACCCGGCAAAGGGCAATCAGCCCCAGCATTTT.

This clonotype was detected ten times or more. The chain uses TRBV20-1 and TRBJ2-1; 8 positions agree with TRBD1. Germline CDR1 DFQATT, CDR2 SNEGSKA (reference sequence). The junction had 5 bases not matched to a gene; V was cut back by 1 base and J by 0 bases. The CDR3 has 16 residues. CDR3 protein: CSARGGRGLSYNEQFF. The CDR3 DNA is TGCAGTGCTAGAGGGGGCAGGGGGCTCTCCTACAATGAGCAGTTCTTC.